Listed here is a single T cell receptor beta chain. The record originates from a study of blood T cells in healthy people across ages. With a J-beta primer mix and a sample-barcoded 5' primer, a second PCR ran about 6 to 11 cycles. MiXCR, run by TCRdb on the 5' RACE reads, gives a single entry per CDR3 protein. This table has about 730,000 distinct CDR3 sequences, about 40% appearing once. The CDR3 consists of 16 residues. The V end was cut by 2 bases, the J end by 0 bases, with 11 bases between. The authors extracted at least 5 micrograms of total RNA per sample. The sequenced material came from blood. V and J are TRBV12-3 or TRBV12-4 and TRBJ1-5, with D perhaps TRBD1 (5 bases). This clonotype was obtained from a woman in her fifties or sixties in good health. The CDR3 is CASSLRGANSNQPQHF. The CDR3 DNA is TGTGCCAGCAGTTTAAGAGGGGCAAATAGCAATCAGCCCCAGCATTTT.